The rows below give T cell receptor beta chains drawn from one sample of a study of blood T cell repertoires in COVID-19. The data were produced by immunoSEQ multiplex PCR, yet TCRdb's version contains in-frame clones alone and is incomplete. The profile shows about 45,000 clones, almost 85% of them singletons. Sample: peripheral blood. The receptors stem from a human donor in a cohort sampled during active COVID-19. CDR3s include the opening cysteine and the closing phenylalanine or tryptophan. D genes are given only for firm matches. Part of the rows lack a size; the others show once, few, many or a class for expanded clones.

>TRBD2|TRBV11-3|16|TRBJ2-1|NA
CASSSGLVREVNEQFF
TGTGCCAGCAGCTCGGGACTAGTCAGGGAGGTAAATGAGCAGTTCTTC
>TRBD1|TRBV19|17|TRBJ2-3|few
CASSIYAGTEGPDTQYF
TGTGCCAGTAGTATATACGCCGGGACAGAGGGTCCAGATACGCAGTATTTT
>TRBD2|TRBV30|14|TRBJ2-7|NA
CAWRTSGLTYEQYF
TGTGCCTGGAGAACTAGCGGGCTTACCTACGAGCAGTACTTC
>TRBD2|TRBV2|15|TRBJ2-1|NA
CASSEIGGRGGEQFF
TGTGCCAGCAGTGAAATCGGCGGGAGAGGCGGTGAGCAGTTCTTC
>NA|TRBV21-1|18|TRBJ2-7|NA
CASSPTIQPRGIGYEQYF
TGTGCCAGCAGCCCGACCATCCAACCCCGGGGGATCGGTTACGAGCAGTACTTC
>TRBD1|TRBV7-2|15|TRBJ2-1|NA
CASSPLGQGFNEQFF
TGTGCCAGCAGCCCCCTCGGACAGGGTTTTAATGAGCAGTTCTTC
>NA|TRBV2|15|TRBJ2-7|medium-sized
CASSEGGDNSYEQYF
TGTGCCAGCAGTGAAGGGGGGGATAACTCCTACGAGCAGTACTTC
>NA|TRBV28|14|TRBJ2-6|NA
CASRVAAGANVLTF
TGTGCCAGCAGGGTAGCCGCTGGGGCCAACGTCCTGACTTTC
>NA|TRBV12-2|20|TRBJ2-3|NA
CASRPALRRTSGRLTDTQYF
TGTGCAAGTCGCCCAGCCTTAAGGAGGACTAGCGGGAGGTTGACAGATACGCAGTATTTT
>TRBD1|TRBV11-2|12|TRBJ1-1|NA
CASSFQGAGAFF
TGTGCCAGCAGCTTTCAGGGGGCGGGAGCTTTCTTT
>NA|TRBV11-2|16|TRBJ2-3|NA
CASSRSSDYWADTQYF
TGTGCCAGCAGCCGTTCTAGCGACTATTGGGCAGATACGCAGTATTTT
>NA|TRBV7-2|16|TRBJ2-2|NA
CASSLEAGANTGELFF
TGTGCCAGCAGCTTGGAGGCAGGGGCGAACACCGGGGAGCTGTTTTTT
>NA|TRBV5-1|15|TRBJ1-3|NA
CASSPVGFSGNTIYF
TGCGCCAGCAGTCCCGTCGGGTTTTCTGGAAACACCATATATTTT
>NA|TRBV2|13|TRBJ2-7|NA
CASSGDNFYEQYF
TGTGCCAGCAGTGGGGACAATTTCTACGAGCAGTACTTC
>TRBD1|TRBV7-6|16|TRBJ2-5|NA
CASSPRQGAVGETQYF
TGTGCCAGCAGCCCTAGACAGGGGGCAGTCGGAGAGACCCAGTACTTC
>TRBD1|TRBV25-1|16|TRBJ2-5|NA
CASSDQGDRSGETQYF
TGTGCCAGCAGTGACCAAGGGGACAGGTCAGGAGAGACCCAGTACTTC
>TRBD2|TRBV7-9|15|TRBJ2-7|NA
CASSLVVAGRYEQYF
TGTGCCAGCAGCTTAGTAGTAGCGGGGCGCTACGAGCAGTACTTC
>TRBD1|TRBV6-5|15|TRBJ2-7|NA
CASRGTGTGNYEQYF
TGTGCCAGCAGAGGTACCGGGACAGGGAACTACGAGCAGTACTTC
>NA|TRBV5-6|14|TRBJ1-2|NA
CASSLVGESYGYTF
TGTGCCAGCAGCTTGGTTGGGGAGTCCTATGGCTACACCTTC
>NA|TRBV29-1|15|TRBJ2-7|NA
CSVDIIEGARNEQYF
TGCAGCGTTGACATTATTGAGGGAGCGCGTAACGAGCAGTACTTC
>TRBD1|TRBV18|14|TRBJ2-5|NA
CASSPRQGGKTQYF
TGTGCCAGCTCTCCTAGACAGGGTGGGAAGACCCAGTACTTC
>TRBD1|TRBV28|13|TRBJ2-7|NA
CASSSGQVTEQYF
TGTGCCAGCAGTTCCGGACAGGTAACCGAGCAGTACTTC
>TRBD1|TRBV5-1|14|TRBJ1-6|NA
CASSRSTGVSPLHF
TGCGCCAGCAGTCGATCTACAGGGGTTTCACCCCTCCACTTT